What follows are 3 T cell receptor beta chains derived from one specimen sequenced in a study of vaccination and CD4 T cells after COVID-19. With the Oncomine TCR Beta short-read assay, DNA from cultured CD4+ T cells was sequenced. TCRdb re-called the PCR reads through MiXCR, storing one row per CDR3 protein. The sample yields about 18,000 distinct CDR3 sequences, about three fifths seen once. Noted treatment: approximately 9-day PBMC culture with coronavirus spike peptide pools or control peptides (ViraFEST assay). For these receptors, no antigen is known. What was sequenced was CD4+ T cells from blood, cultured in vitro. The receptors shown here come from a human donor who had recovered from COVID-19.

This clonotype has only a few counts. This rearrangement joins TRBV6-5 to TRBJ1-1; D is uncertain. Germline CDR1 MNHEY, CDR2 SVGAGI. The V end was cut by 0 bases, the J end by 3 bases, with 5 bases between. There are 13 residues in the CDR3. In DNA form, the CDR3 reads TGTGCCAGCAGTTACTCGGAATACACTGAAGCTTTCTTT. This gives the protein CASSYSEYTEAFF.

The chain links TRBV6-4 to TRBJ2-4; D uncertain. Trimming cost V 2 bases and J 3 bases, with 11 bases left between them. Germline V gives CDR1 MRHNA, CDR2 SNTAGT. The CDR3 is 15 amino acids. This chain's CDR3 is CASSDRKTYKNIQYF. In nucleotides, the CDR3 is TGTGCCAGCAGTGACAGAAAGACCTACAAAAACATTCAGTACTTC.

The chain employs TRBV20-1 and TRBJ1-1; D remains ambiguous. The CDR3 spans 14 residues. Trimming took off 3 bases at V and 1 base at J, with 12 bases between the two ends. CDR1 DFQATT and CDR2 SNEGSKA come from the germline V gene (reference sequence). CDR3 sequence: CSARSRTGNTEAFF. The DNA of the CDR3 is TGCAGTGCTAGGTCCCGGACTGGGAACACTGAAGCTTTCTTT.